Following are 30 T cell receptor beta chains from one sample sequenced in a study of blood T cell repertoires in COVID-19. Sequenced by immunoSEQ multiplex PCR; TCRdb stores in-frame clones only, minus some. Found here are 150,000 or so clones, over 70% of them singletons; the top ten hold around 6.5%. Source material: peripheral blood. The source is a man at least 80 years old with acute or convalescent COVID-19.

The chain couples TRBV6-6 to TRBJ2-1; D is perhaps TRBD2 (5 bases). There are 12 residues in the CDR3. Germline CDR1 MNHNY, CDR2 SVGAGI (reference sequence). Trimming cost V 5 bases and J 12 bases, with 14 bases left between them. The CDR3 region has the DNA TGTGCCAGCAGTCCCACGGGATATGTGCAGTTCTTC. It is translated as CASSPTGYVQFF.

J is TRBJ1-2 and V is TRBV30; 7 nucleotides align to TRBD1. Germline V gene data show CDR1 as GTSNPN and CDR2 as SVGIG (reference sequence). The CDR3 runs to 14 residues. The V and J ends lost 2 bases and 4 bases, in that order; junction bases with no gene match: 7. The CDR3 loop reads CAWSTLGQLYGYTF. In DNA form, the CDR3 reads TGTGCCTGGAGTACCTTGGGACAGCTCTATGGCTACACCTTC.

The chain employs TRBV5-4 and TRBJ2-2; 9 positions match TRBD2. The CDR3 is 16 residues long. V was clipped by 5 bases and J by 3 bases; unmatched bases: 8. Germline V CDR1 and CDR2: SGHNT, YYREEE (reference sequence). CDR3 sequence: CASRTGASGDTGELFF. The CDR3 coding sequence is TGTGCCAGCAGGACGGGGGCTAGCGGGGACACCGGGGAGCTGTTTTTT.

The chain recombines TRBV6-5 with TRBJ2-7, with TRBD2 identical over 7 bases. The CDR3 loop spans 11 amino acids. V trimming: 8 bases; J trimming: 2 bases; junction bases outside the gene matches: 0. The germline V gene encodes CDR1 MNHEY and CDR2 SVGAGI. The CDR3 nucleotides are TGTGCCAGCGCGGGGGCCTACGAGCAGTACTTC. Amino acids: CASAGAYEQYF.

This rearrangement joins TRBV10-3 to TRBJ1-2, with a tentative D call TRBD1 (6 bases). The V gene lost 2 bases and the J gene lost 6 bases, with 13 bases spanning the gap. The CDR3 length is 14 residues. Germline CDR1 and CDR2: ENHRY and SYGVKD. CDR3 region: CAISEQGLGNGYTF. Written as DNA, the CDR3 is TGTGCCATCAGTGAGCAGGGGCTCGGGAATGGCTACACCTTC.

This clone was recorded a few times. CDR3: CASSLGASGLRETQYF. CDR3 sequence (DNA): TGCGCCAGCAGCTTGGGGGCTAGCGGGCTACGAGAGACCCAGTACTTC. The chain employs TRBV5-1 and TRBJ2-5, with 8 bases aligning to TRBD2. CDR1 is SGHRS, CDR2 YFSETQ, per germline. This CDR3 is 16 amino acids long. Trimming cost V 0 bases and J 4 bases; bases outside gene matches: 8.

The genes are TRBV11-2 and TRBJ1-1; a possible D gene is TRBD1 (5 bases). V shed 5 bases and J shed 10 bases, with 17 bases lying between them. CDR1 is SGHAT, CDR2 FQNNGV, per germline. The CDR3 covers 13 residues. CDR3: CASSLPGPGGAFF. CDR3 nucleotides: TGTGCCAGCAGCCTCCCGGGGCCCGGGGGAGCTTTCTTT.

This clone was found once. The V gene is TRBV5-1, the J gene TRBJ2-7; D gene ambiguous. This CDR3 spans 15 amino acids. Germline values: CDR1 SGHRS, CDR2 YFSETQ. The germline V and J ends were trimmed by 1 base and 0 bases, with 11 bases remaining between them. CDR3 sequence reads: CASSLPQAASYEQYF. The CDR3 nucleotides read TGCGCCAGCAGCTTGCCGCAGGCAGCCTCCTACGAGCAGTACTTC.

The CDR3 DNA reads as TGTGCCAGCAGTTACACCCTAAAACAAGGGACAGAGAATCAGCCCCAGCATTTT. This encodes CASSYTLKQGTENQPQHF. This chain links TRBV6-2 or TRBV6-3 with TRBJ1-5; 7 bases match TRBD1. CDR1 and CDR2 from the germline V gene are MNHEY and SVGEGT. The CDR3 extends over 18 amino acids. V shed 2 bases, J shed 4 bases, and the junction held 14 bases outside the gene matches.

The CDR3 nucleotides are TGCGCCAGCAGCCAAGTATCCGGGTCGAACTATGGCTACACCTTC. Protein: CASSQVSGSNYGYTF. V usage is TRBV4-1 and J usage is TRBJ1-2; the D is unclear. Trimming took 1 base from V and 2 from J, leaving 11 bases between them. The CDR3 has 15 amino acids. Germline CDR1 is MGHRA and CDR2 is YSYEKL.

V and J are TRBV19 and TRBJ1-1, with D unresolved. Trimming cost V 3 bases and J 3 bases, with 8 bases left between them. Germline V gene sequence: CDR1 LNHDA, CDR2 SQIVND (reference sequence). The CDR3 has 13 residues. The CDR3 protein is CASSIQAYTEAFF. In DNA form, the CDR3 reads TGTGCCAGTAGTATTCAGGCCTACACTGAAGCTTTCTTT.

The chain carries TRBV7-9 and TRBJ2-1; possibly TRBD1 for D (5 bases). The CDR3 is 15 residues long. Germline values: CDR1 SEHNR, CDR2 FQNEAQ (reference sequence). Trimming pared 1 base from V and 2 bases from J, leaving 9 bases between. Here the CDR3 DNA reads TGTGCCAGCAGCTTAGAAGCAGGGCCCTACAATGAGCAGTTCTTC. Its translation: CASSLEAGPYNEQFF.

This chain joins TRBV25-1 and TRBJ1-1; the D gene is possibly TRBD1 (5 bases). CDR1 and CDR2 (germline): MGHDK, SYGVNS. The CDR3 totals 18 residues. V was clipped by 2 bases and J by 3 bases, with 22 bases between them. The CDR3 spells CASSENRGSGGIDTEAFF. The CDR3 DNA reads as TGTGCCAGCAGTGAAAATCGGGGGTCAGGAGGGATTGACACTGAAGCTTTCTTT. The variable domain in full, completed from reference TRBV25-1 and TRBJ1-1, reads EADIYQTPRYLVIGTGKKITLECSQTMGHDKMYWYQQDPGMELHLIHYSYGVNSTEKGDLSSESTVSRIRTEHFPLTLESARPSHTSQYLCASSENRGSGGIDTEAFFGQGTRLTVV.

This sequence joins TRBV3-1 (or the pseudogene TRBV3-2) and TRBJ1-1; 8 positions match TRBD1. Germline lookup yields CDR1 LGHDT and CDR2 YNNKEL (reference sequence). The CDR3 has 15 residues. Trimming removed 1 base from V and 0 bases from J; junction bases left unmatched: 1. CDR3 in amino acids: CASSQGTGMNTEAFF. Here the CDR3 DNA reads TGTGCCAGCAGCCAAGGGACAGGGATGAACACTGAAGCTTTCTTT.

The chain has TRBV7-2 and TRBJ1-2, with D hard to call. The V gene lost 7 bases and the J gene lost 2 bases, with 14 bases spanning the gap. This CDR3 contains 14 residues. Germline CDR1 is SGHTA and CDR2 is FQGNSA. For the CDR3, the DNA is TGTGCCAGCACCTCGGGAAGGAGGAACTATGGCTACACCTTC. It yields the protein CASTSGRRNYGYTF.

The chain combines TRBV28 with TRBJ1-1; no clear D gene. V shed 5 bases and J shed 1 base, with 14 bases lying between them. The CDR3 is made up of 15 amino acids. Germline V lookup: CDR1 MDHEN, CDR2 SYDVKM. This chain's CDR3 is CASSPVPGRNTEAFF. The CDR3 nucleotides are TGTGCCAGCAGTCCAGTACCCGGGAGGAACACTGAAGCTTTCTTT.

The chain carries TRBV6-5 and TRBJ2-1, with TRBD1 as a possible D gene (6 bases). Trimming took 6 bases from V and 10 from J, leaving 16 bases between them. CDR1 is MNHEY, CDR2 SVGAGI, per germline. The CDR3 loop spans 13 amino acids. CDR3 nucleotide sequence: TGTGCCAGCAGAGGTACAGGGTCATGGGAGCAGTTCTTC. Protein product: CASRGTGSWEQFF.

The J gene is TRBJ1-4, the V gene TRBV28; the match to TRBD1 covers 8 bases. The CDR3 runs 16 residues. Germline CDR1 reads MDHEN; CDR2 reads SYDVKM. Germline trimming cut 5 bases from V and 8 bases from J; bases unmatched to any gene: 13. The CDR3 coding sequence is TGTGCCAGCAGTCCCCCGAGACAGGGGCGTGGGGAAAAACTGTTTTTT. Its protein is CASSPPRQGRGEKLFF.

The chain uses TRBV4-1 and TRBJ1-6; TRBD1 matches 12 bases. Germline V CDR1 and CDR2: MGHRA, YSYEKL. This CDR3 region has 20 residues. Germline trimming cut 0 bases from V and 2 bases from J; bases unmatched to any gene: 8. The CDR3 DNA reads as TGCGCCAGCAGCCAAGAGACCGGGACAGGGGGCGCCCCCTATAATTCACCCCTCCACTTT. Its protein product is CASSQETGTGGAPYNSPLHF.

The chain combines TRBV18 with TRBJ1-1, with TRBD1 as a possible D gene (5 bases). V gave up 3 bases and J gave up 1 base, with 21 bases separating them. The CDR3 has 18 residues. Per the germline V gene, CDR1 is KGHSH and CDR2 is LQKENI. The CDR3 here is CASSPIGLTGAANTEAFF. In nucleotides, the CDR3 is TGTGCCAGCTCACCGATCGGATTGACTGGGGCCGCGAACACTGAAGCTTTCTTT.

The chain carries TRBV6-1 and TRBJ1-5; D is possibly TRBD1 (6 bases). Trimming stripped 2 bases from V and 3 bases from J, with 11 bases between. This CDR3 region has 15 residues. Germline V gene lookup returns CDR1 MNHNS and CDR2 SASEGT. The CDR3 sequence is CASSERGGSNQPQHF. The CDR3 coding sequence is TGTGCCAGCAGTGAACGGGGGGGCTCCAATCAGCCCCAGCATTTT.

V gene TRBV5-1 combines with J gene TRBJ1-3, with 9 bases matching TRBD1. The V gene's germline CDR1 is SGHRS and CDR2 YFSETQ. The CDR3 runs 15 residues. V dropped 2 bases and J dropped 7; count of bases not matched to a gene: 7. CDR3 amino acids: CASSLTGTGINTIYF. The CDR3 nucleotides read TGCGCCAGCAGCTTAACCGGGACAGGGATTAACACCATATATTTT.

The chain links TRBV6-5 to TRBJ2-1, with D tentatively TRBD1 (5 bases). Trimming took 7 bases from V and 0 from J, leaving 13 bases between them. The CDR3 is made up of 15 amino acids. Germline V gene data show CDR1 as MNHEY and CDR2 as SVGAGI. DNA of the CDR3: TGTGCCAGCACCCCCAGACAGACCTCCTACAATGAGCAGTTCTTC. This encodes CASTPRQTSYNEQFF.

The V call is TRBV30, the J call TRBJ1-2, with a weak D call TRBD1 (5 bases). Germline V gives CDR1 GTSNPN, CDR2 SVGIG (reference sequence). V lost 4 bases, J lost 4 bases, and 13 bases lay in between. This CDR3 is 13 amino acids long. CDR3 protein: CAWIDSWSYGYTF. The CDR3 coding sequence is TGTGCCTGGATTGACAGTTGGTCCTATGGCTACACCTTC.

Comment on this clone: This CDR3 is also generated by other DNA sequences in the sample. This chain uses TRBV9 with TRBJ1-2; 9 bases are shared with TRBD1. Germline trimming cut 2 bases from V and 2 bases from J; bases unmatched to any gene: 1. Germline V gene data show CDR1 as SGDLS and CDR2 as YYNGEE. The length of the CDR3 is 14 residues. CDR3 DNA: TGTGCCAGCAGCGTGGGGACAGGGAACTATGGCTACACCTTC. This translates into CASSVGTGNYGYTF. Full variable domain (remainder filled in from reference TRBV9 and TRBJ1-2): DSGVTQTPKHLITATGQRVTLRCSPRSGDLSVYWYQQSLDQGLQFLIQYYNGEERAKGNILERFSAQQFPDLHSELNLSSLELGDSALYFCASSVGTGNYGYTFGSGTRLTVV.

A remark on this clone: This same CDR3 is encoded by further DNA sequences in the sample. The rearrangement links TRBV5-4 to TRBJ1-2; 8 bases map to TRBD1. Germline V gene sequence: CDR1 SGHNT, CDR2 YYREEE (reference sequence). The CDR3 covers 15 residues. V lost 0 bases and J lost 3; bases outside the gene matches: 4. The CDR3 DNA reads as TGTGCCAGCAGCTTGGTACAGGGGGTTGACTATGGCTACACCTTC. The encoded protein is CASSLVQGVDYGYTF.

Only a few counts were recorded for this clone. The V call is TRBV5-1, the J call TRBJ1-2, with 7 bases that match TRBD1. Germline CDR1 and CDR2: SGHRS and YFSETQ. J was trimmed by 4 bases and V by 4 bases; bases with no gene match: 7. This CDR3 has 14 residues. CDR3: CASSQLTGSYGYTF. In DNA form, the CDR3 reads TGCGCCAGCAGCCAGTTGACAGGGTCCTATGGCTACACCTTC.

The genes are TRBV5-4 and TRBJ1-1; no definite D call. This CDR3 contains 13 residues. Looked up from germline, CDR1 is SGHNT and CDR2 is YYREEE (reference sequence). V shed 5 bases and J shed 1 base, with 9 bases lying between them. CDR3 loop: CASRPTGNTEAFF. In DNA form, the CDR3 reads TGTGCCAGCAGACCCACGGGGAACACTGAAGCTTTCTTT.

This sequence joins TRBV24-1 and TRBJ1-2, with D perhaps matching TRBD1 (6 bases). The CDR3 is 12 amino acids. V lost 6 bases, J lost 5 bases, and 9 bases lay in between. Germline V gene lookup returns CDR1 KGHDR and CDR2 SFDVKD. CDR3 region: CATSRQGYGYTF. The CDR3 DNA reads TGTGCCACCAGTCGGCAGGGGTATGGCTACACCTTC.

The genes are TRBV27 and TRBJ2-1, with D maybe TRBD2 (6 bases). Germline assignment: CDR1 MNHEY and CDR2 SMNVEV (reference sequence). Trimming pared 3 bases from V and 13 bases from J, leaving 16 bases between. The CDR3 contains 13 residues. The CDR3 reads CASSFNLGGRQFF. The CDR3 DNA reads TGTGCCAGCAGTTTCAACTTGGGGGGACGACAGTTCTTC.